This TCR beta chain was sequenced for a study of blood T cell repertoires in COVID-19. The germline V gene encodes CDR1 SGDLS and CDR2 YYNGEE. This CDR3 is 16 amino acids long. Unmatched junction bases numbered 7, after V lost 0 bases and J lost 6 bases. Clones were read by immunoSEQ multiplex PCR, and TCRdb kept only the in-frame ones, dropping some. Among roughly 200,000 clones listed, 80% to 90% were seen once. In terms of age and location, participants ranged from roughly 18 to 90 years and lived in about two dozen US areas. Those designated as exposed participants met a COVID-19 case within 2 weeks before study entry.

This TCR was sampled from a woman in her 30s who had been exposed to COVID-19. The sequenced material came from PBMCs or T cells enriched from blood (not recorded which). The rearrangement uses TRBV9 and TRBJ2-1, with TRBD1 matching 9 bases. The CDR3 DNA reads as TGTGCCAGCAGCGTAGGAGGTCCGGACAGGGGCAATGAGCAGTTCTTC. It is translated as CASSVGGPDRGNEQFF. Combining the CDR3 with reference TRBV9 and TRBJ2-1 gives the whole variable domain DSGVTQTPKHLITATGQRVTLRCSPRSGDLSVYWYQQSLDQGLQFLIQYYNGEERAKGNILERFSAQQFPDLHSELNLSSLELGDSALYFCASSVGGPDRGNEQFFGPGTRLTVL.